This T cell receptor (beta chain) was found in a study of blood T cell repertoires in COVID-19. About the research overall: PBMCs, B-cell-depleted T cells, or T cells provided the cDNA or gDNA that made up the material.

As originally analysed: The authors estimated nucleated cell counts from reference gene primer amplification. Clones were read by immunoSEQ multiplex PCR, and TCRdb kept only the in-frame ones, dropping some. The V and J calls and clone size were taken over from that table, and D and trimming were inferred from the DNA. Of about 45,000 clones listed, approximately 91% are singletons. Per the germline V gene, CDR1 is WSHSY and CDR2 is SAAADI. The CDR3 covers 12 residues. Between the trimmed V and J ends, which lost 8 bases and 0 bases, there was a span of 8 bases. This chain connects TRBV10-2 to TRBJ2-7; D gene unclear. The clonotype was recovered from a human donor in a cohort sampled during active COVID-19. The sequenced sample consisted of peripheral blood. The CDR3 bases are TGCGCCAGCGGGCTTTACTCCTACGAGCAGTACTTC. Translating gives CASGLYSYEQYF.